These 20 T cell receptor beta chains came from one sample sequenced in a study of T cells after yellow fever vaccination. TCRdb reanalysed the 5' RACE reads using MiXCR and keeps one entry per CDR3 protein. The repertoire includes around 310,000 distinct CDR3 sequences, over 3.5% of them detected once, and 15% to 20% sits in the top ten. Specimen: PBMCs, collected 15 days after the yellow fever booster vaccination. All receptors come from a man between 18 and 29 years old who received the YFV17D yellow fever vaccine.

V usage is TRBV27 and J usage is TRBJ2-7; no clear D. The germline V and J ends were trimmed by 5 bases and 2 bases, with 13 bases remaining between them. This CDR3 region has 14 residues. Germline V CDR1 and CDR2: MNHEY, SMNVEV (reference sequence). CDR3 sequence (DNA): TGTGCCAGCAGTCGCACAGCCAACGCCTACGAGCAGTACTTC. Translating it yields CASSRTANAYEQYF.

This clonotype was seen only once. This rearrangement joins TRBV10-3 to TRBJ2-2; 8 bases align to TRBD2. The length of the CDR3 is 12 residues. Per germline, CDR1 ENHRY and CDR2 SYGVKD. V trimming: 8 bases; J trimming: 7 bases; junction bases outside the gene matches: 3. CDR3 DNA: TGTGCCATCCCGGCGGGGGGCGGGGAGCTGTTTTTT. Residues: CAIPAGGGELFF.

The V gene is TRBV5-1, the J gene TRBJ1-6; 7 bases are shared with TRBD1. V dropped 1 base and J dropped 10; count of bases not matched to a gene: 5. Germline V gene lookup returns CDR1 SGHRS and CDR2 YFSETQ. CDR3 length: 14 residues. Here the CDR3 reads CASSLTGAGSPLHF. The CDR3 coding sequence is TGCGCCAGCAGCTTGACAGGGGCTGGATCACCCCTCCACTTT.

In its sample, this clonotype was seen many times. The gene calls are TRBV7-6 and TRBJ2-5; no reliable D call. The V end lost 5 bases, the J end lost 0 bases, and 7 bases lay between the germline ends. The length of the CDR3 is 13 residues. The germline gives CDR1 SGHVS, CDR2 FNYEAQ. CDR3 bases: TGTGCCAGCAGCGCGCGGTACCAAGAGACCCAGTACTTC. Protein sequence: CASSARYQETQYF.

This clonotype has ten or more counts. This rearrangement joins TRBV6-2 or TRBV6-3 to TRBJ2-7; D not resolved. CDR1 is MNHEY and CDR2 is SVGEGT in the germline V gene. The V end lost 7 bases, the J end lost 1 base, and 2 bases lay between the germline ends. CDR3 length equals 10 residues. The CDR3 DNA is TGTGCCAGCACGTCCTACGAGCAGTACTTC. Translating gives CASTSYEQYF.

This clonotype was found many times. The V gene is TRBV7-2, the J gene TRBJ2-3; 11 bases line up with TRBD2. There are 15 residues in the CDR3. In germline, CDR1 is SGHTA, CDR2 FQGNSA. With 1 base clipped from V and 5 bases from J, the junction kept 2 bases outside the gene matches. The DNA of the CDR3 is TGTGCCAGCAGCTTAGTAGCGGGGGGGATAGATACGCAGTATTTT. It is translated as CASSLVAGGIDTQYF.

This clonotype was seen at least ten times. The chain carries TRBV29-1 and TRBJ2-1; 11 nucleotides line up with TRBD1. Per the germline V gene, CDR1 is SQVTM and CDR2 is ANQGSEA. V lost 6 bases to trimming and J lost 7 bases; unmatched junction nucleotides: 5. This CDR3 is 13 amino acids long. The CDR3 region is CSVFGTGGNEQFF. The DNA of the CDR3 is TGCAGCGTCTTTGGGACAGGGGGAAATGAGCAGTTCTTC.

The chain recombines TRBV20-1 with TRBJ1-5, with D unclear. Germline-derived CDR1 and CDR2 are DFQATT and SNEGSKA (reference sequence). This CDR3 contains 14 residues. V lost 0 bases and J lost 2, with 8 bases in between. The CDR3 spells CSARDSIGNQPQHF. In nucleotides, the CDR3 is TGCAGTGCTAGAGACTCAATCGGCAATCAGCCCCAGCATTTT.

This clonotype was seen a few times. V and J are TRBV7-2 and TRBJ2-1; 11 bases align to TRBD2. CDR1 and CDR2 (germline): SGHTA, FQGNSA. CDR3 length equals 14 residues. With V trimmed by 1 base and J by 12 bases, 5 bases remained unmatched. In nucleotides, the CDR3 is TGTGCCAGCAGCTTAGGTAGCGGGGGGGCTGGGCAGTTCTTC. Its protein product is CASSLGSGGAGQFF.

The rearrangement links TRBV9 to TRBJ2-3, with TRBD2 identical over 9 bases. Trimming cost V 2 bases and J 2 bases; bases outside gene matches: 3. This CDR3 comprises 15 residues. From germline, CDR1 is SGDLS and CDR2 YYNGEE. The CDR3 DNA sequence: TGTGCCAGCAGCGTGAGCGGGGGGACCACAGATACGCAGTATTTT. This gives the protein CASSVSGGTTDTQYF.

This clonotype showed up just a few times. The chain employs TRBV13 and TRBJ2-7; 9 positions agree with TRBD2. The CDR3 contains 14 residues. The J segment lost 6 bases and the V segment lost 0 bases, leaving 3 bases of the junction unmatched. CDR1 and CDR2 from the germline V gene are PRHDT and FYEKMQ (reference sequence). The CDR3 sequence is CASSLGRLAAEQYF. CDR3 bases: TGTGCCAGCAGCTTAGGCCGACTAGCGGCCGAGCAGTACTTC.

The CDR3 reads CASRLASADTQYF. The CDR3 coding sequence is TGTGCCAGCCGACTAGCGTCGGCAGATACGCAGTATTTT. The rearrangement links TRBV6-1 to TRBJ2-3; 8 nucleotides line up with TRBD2. With 8 bases clipped from V and 4 bases from J, the junction kept 5 bases outside the gene matches. The germline CDR1 and CDR2 sequences are MNHNS and SASEGT. CDR3 length equals 13 residues.

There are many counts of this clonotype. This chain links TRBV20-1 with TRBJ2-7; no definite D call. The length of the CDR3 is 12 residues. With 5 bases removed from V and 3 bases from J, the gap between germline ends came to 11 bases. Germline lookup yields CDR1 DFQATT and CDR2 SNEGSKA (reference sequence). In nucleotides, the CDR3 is TGCAGTGCTTTCGGCAGAGGCTACGAGCAGTACGTC. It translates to CSAFGRGYEQYV.

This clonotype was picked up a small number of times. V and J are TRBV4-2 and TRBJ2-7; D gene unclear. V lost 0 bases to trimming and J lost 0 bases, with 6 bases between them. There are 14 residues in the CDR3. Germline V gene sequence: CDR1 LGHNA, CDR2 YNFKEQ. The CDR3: CASSQDAPSYEQYV. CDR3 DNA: TGTGCCAGCAGCCAAGACGCTCCCTCCTACGAGCAGTACGTC.

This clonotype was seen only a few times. CDR3 loop: CASSPDTNSGEQYF. The CDR3 nucleotides are TGTGCCAGCAGCCCCGACACTAATTCAGGCGAGCAGTACTTC. This rearrangement joins TRBV7-3 to TRBJ2-7; no firm D call. The CDR3 has 14 amino acids. Germline V gives CDR1 SGHTA, CDR2 FQGTGA. Trimming stripped 5 bases from V and 6 bases from J, with 17 bases between. The whole variable domain, remainder taken from reference TRBV7-3 and TRBJ2-7, is GAGVSQTPSNKVTEKGKYVELRCDPISGHTALYWYRQSLGQGPEFLIYFQGTGAADDSGLPNDRFFAVRPEGSVSTLKIQRTERGDSAVYLCASSPDTNSGEQYFGPGTRLTVT.

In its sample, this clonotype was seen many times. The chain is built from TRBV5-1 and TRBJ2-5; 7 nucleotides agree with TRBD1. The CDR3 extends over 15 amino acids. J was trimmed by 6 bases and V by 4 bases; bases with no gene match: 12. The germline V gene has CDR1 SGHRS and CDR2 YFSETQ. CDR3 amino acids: CASSATTGVVKTQYF. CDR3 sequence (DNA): TGCGCCAGCAGCGCCACCACAGGGGTCGTGAAGACCCAGTACTTC.

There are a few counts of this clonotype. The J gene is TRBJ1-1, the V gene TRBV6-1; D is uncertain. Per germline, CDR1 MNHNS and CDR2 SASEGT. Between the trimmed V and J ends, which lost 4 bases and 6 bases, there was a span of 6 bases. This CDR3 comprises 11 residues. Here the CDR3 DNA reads TGTGCCAGCAGTGTCAGCCCTGAAGCTTTCTTT. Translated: CASSVSPEAFF.

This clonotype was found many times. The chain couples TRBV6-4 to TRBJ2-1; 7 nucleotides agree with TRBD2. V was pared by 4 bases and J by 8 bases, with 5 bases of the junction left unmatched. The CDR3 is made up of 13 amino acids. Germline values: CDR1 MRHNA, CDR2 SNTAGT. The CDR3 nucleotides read TGTGCCAGCAGTGTCGATGGGGGGGATGAGCAGTTCTTC. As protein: CASSVDGGDEQFF.

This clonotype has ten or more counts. CDR3 in amino acids: CASSLARGRGPSYGYTF. The CDR3 DNA reads as TGTGCCAGCAGCTTAGCAAGGGGTAGGGGGCCTTCCTATGGCTACACCTTC. The rearrangement joins TRBV7-2 to TRBJ1-2; 7 bases are shared with TRBD1. Germline CDR1 SGHTA, CDR2 FQGNSA. This CDR3 spans 17 amino acids. The ends lost 0 bases at V and 4 bases at J; junction bases unmatched: 11.

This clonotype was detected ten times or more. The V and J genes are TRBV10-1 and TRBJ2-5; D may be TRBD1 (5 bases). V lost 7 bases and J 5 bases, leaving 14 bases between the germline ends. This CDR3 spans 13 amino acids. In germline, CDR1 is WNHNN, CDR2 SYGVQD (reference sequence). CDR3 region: CASNLVGRETQYF. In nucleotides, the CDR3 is TGCGCCAGCAATCTCGTGGGGCGGGAGACCCAGTACTTC.